The clone carrying this T cell receptor (beta chain) showed up just a few times. Between the trimmed V and J ends, which lost 4 bases and 4 bases, there was a span of 10 bases. Per germline, CDR1 MNHNS and CDR2 SASEGT. The CDR3 is 13 amino acids. Patients who had autoimmune disease history or got systemic immunosuppression were left out. This sample is drawn from a study of OX40 agonist ivuxolimab in advanced cancers. Assay used: immunoSEQ multiplex PCR; TCRdb lists only in-frame clones, some missing. The sample lists around 70,000 clones; approximately 82% were seen once. The chain uses TRBV6-1 and TRBJ2-5, with a possible D match to TRBD1 (5 bases). Sequenced here: CD4+ or CD8+ T cells sorted from blood, sampled in a trial of the OX40 agonist ivuxolimab. This receptor was obtained from an adult with an advanced solid tumor such as melanoma, head and neck, liver or kidney cancer. CDR3 region: CASSAQGRETQYF. CDR3 coding DNA: TGTGCCAGCAGTGCGCAGGGAAGAGAGACCCAGTACTTC.